These 23 T cell receptor beta chains share one sample of origin, sequenced in a study of OX40 agonist ivuxolimab in advanced cancers. Receptor amplification or capture employed the immunoSEQ multiplex PCR assay. The source is immuneACCESS, and TCRdb retained only in-frame sequences with V and J called. Part of the clones is not carried over; for the studies checked, unresolved V genes explain less than half of this, and the remainder is unexplained. The sample has about 40,000 clones on record, roughly 85% of them singletons. The ten largest make up about a sixth of the sample. The input for sequencing was CD4+ or CD8+ T cells sorted from blood, taken in a trial of the OX40 agonist ivuxolimab. Receptors were obtained from an adult with an advanced solid tumor such as melanoma, head and neck, liver or kidney cancer.

V gene TRBV10-2 combines with J gene TRBJ1-1; D is unresolved. The ends were cut back, 8 bases at V and 7 bases at J, with 8 bases in the middle. The CDR3 has 10 residues. Germline lookup yields CDR1 WSHSY and CDR2 SAAADI. The CDR3 spells CASRGLEAFF. The DNA of the CDR3 is TGCGCCAGCCGCGGCCTTGAAGCTTTCTTT.

The chain has TRBV9 and TRBJ1-2; D unresolved. The V and J ends lost 1 base and 0 bases respectively, with 13 bases between them. The CDR3 is 16 residues long. Germline CDR1 is SGDLS and CDR2 is YYNGEE. The CDR3 here is CASSVSPESSNYGYTF. Here the CDR3 DNA reads TGTGCCAGCAGCGTATCGCCCGAATCTTCTAACTATGGCTACACCTTC.

The chain couples TRBV4-1 to TRBJ1-3; D is uncertain. Deletions cut 5 bases from V and 3 bases from J, with 14 bases between. Germline CDR1 MGHRA, CDR2 YSYEKL. This CDR3 comprises 15 residues. CDR3 loop: CASSTYDSDGNTIYF. In nucleotides, the CDR3 is TGCGCCAGCAGCACGTACGATTCCGATGGAAACACCATATATTTT.

This clone appeared once. The chain is built from TRBV9 and TRBJ2-1; D gene ambiguous. Germline loops: CDR1 SGDLS, CDR2 YYNGEE. There are 16 residues in the CDR3. Trimming left V 0 bases short and J 0 bases short, with 10 bases between. CDR3 protein: CASSVDLPSSYNEQFF. As DNA, the CDR3 is TGTGCCAGCAGCGTAGACCTGCCCAGCTCCTACAATGAGCAGTTCTTC.

This rearrangement joins TRBV7-9 to TRBJ2-7; D is ambiguous. Trimming removed 6 bases at V and 3 bases at J, with 9 bases between. In germline, CDR1 is SEHNR, CDR2 FQNEAQ (reference sequence). The CDR3 length is 12 residues. The CDR3 nucleotides are TGTGCCAGCAGTTACTCATTCTACGAGCAGTACTTC. It codes for CASSYSFYEQYF. Full variable domain (rest looked up from reference TRBV7-9 and TRBJ2-7): DTGVSQNPRHKITKRGQNVTFRCDPISEHNRLYWYRQTLGQGPEFLTYFQNEAQLEKSRLLSDRFSAERPKGSFSTLEIQRTEQGDSAMYLCASSYSFYEQYFGPGTRLTVT.

The rearrangement uses TRBV14 and TRBJ2-7; 9 bases match TRBD2. This CDR3 has 16 amino acids. V lost 3 bases, J lost 12 bases, and 18 bases stayed unmatched. The germline V gene encodes CDR1 SGHDN and CDR2 FVKESK. CDR3 amino acids: CASSHQGGLAGTSPYF. The DNA of the CDR3 is TGTGCCAGCAGCCATCAGGGAGGTCTAGCGGGGACCAGCCCGTACTTC.

The chain combines TRBV7-9 with TRBJ2-2; no reliable D call. Germline-derived CDR1 and CDR2 are SEHNR and FQNEAQ (reference sequence). The length of the CDR3 is 16 residues. V was cut by 0 bases and J by 0 bases, with 8 bases left in between. The CDR3 reads CASSLAQKSNTGELFF. The CDR3 DNA follows: TGTGCCAGCAGCTTAGCGCAGAAATCGAACACCGGGGAGCTGTTTTTT.

The chain couples TRBV4-1 to TRBJ2-7, with 8 bases matching TRBD1. Trimming removed 2 bases from V and 3 bases from J; junction bases left unmatched: 6. The CDR3 is 15 residues long. Germline CDR1 MGHRA, CDR2 YSYEKL. In DNA, the CDR3 is TGCGCCAGCAGCCAACCGGGACAGGCTATCTACGAGCAGTACTTC. The encoded protein is CASSQPGQAIYEQYF.

The chain joins TRBV11-3 to TRBJ2-1, with D tentatively TRBD1 (6 bases). The CDR3 covers 14 residues. Per the germline V gene, CDR1 is SGHNT and CDR2 is YENEEA. V was shortened by 0 bases and J by 9 bases, with 12 bases between the two germline ends. The CDR3 bases are TGTGCCAGCAGCTTAGACTATGAAGGGGGTGAGCAGTTCTTC. It codes for CASSLDYEGGEQFF.

The rearrangement uses TRBV4-2 and TRBJ1-5, with D tentatively TRBD1 (5 bases). Germline-derived CDR1 and CDR2 are LGHNA and YNFKEQ. With 0 bases removed from V and 7 bases from J, the gap between germline ends came to 7 bases. CDR3 length equals 13 residues. CDR3 DNA sequence: TGTGCCAGCAGCCAAGATCAGGGACAGCCCCAGCATTTT. Protein sequence: CASSQDQGQPQHF.

The J gene is TRBJ2-5, the V gene TRBV27, with 7 nucleotides matching TRBD1. With V trimmed by 0 bases and J by 5 bases, 9 bases remained unmatched. Per germline, CDR1 MNHEY and CDR2 SMNVEV (reference sequence). The length of the CDR3 is 16 residues. CDR3 DNA sequence: TGTGCCAGCAGTTTATCGATCCAGGGGGTGGGGGAGACCCAGTACTTC. This codes for CASSLSIQGVGETQYF.

V and J are TRBV10-3 and TRBJ1-1, with D unresolved. The CDR3 is 12 residues long. V was cut by 3 bases and J by 5 bases, with 7 bases left in between. In germline, CDR1 is ENHRY, CDR2 SYGVKD. The chain's CDR3 is CAISEGGTEAFF. Here the CDR3 DNA reads TGTGCCATCAGTGAAGGTGGGACTGAAGCTTTCTTT.

The chain is built from TRBV9 and TRBJ2-7; no reliable D call. V shed 4 bases and J shed 4 bases, with 9 bases lying between them. Per germline, CDR1 SGDLS and CDR2 YYNGEE. This CDR3 has 12 residues. For the CDR3, the DNA is TGTGCCAGCAGCCCCCAAGGGTACGAGCAGTACTTC. It specifies CASSPQGYEQYF.

The V call is TRBV11-3, the J call TRBJ2-4; 8 positions agree with TRBD2. CDR3 length: 17 residues. Germline-derived CDR1 and CDR2 are SGHNT and YENEEA. After removal of 5 bases from V and 6 bases from J, the junction contained 15 bases not matched to a gene. Here the CDR3 DNA reads TGTGCCAGCAGCCCATCCGGGACTAGGGGTTCGGTAAACATTCAGTACTTC. It translates to CASSPSGTRGSVNIQYF.

The chain combines TRBV9 with TRBJ2-7; D is unresolved. Trimming stripped 1 base from V and 4 bases from J, with 21 bases between. Germline assignment: CDR1 SGDLS and CDR2 YYNGEE. This CDR3 spans 17 amino acids. The CDR3 spells CASSVRPDITSKYEQYF. CDR3 coding DNA: TGTGCCAGCAGCGTACGGCCCGATATCACTTCGAAATACGAGCAGTACTTC.

The V gene is TRBV29-1, the J gene TRBJ2-7, with 8 nucleotides matching TRBD1. This CDR3 comprises 13 residues. Germline V gives CDR1 SQVTM, CDR2 ANQGSEA. V lost 7 bases to trimming and J lost 5 bases; unmatched junction nucleotides: 10. The CDR3 DNA reads as TGCAGCGCCCGGACAGGGATTAGGGACGAGCAGTACTTC. Protein sequence: CSARTGIRDEQYF.

This clone was found once. The chain has TRBV19 and TRBJ1-1; tentative D call: TRBD1 (6 bases). Germline V gene data show CDR1 as LNHDA and CDR2 as SQIVND (reference sequence). Trimming took 7 bases from V and 4 from J, leaving 13 bases between them. CDR3 length: 13 residues. CDR3 sequence (DNA): TGTGCCAGTACTCCAGGGGTGGTCACTGAAGCTTTCTTT. Amino acids: CASTPGVVTEAFF.

This clone is a singleton in its sample. The chain employs TRBV4-3 and TRBJ2-5, with D maybe TRBD2 (6 bases). V lost 1 base and J 5 bases, leaving 14 bases between the germline ends. There are 15 residues in the CDR3. Per the germline V gene, CDR1 is LGHNA and CDR2 is YSLEER. Written as DNA, the CDR3 is TGCGCCAGCAGCCAAGTTGAAGGAGGGTGGGAGACCCAGTACTTC. Protein sequence: CASSQVEGGWETQYF.

V usage is TRBV18 and J usage is TRBJ2-3; D unclear. The germline gives CDR1 KGHSH, CDR2 LQKENI. This CDR3 region has 15 residues. Trimming cost V 4 bases and J 0 bases, with 11 bases left between them. DNA for the CDR3: TGTGCCAGCTCACTCCGGTCGGAGAGCACAGATACGCAGTATTTT. It specifies CASSLRSESTDTQYF.

V usage is TRBV12-5 and J usage is TRBJ1-2; D is unclear. The germline V gene encodes CDR1 LGHNT and CDR2 FRNRAP. The V and J ends lost 3 bases and 8 bases respectively, with 13 bases between them. This CDR3 is 13 amino acids long. Here the CDR3 DNA reads TGTGCTAGTGGTTTTTTCACCTTCCAAGGCTACACCTTC. It codes for CASGFFTFQGYTF.

The chain uses TRBV19 and TRBJ1-1; D gene uncertain. The CDR3 loop spans 15 amino acids. CDR1 and CDR2 from the germline V gene are LNHDA and SQIVND (reference sequence). V was pared by 7 bases and J by 0 bases, with 15 bases between. The CDR3: CASTSGSSMNTEAFF. The DNA of the CDR3 is TGTGCCAGTACCTCTGGGTCCAGCATGAACACTGAAGCTTTCTTT.

This clone occurred once. The rearrangement joins TRBV5-6 to TRBJ2-5; TRBD1 aligns across 8 bases. CDR3 length: 17 amino acids. Germline V gives CDR1 SGHDT, CDR2 YYEEEE. Trimming took 4 bases from V and 4 from J; bases not matched to a gene: 15. The CDR3 region is CASSHLDRGILAETQYF. DNA for the CDR3: TGTGCCAGCAGCCACCTAGACAGGGGTATTTTGGCAGAGACCCAGTACTTC.

V usage is TRBV7-3 and J usage is TRBJ2-7; D not resolved. This CDR3 has 15 residues. The germline V gene encodes CDR1 SGHTA and CDR2 FQGTGA. V shed 5 bases and J shed 4 bases, with 18 bases lying between them. The CDR3 DNA follows: TGTGCCAGCAGCCTGGACGGCTCCCCACGATACGAGCAGTACTTC. This codes for CASSLDGSPRYEQYF.